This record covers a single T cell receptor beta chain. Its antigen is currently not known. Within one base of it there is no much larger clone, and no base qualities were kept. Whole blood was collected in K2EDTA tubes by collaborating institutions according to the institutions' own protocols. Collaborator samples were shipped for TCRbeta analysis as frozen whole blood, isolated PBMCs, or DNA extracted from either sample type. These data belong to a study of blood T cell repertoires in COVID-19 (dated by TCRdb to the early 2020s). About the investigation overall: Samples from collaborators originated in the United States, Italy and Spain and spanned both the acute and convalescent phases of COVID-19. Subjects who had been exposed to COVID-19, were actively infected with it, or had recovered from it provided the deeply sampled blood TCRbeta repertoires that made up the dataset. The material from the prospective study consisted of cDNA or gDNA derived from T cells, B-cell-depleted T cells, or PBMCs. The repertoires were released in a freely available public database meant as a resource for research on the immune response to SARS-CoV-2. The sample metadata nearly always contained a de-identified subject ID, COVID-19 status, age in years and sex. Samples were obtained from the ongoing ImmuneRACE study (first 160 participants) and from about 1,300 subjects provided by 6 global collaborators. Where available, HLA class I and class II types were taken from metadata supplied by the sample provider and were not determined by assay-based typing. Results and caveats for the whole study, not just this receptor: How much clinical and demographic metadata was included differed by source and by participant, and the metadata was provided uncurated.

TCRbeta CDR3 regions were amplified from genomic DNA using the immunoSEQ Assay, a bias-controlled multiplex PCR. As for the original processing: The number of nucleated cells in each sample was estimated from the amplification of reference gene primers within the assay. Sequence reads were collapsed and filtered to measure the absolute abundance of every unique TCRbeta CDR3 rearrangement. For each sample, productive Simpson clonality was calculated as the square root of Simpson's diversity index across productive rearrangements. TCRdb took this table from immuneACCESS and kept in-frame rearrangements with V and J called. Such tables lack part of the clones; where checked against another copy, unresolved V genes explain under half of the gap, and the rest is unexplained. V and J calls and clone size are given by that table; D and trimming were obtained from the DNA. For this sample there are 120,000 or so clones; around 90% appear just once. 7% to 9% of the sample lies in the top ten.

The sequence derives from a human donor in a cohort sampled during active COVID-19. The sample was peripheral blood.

Read as DNA, the sequence is TGTGCCAGCTCACCCGGACTAGCGGCCTACAATGAGCAGTTCTTC. This encodes CASSPGLAAYNEQFF. This receptor chain uses TRBV18 and TRBJ2-1, with 10 bases in between that match TRBD2. The CDR3 starts with the cysteine, ends with the phenylalanine, and has 15 residues. Of all the DNA, just the CDR3 is kept, 45 bases in frame from base 1. Trimming takes 3 bases off V and 2 bases off J; junction bases not matched to a gene: 1. The germline V gene sets CDR1 to KGHSH and CDR2 to LQKENI.